Listed below are T cell receptor beta chains from one sample, sequenced in a study of blood T cell repertoires in COVID-19. Repertoires were generated with immunoSEQ multiplex PCR, while TCRdb's copy carries only in-frame clones and drops some. This table holds under 200,000 clones, about 80% found once. Sequenced input: PBMCs or T cells enriched from blood (not recorded which). These receptor sequences come from a woman aged 55 to 70 who had recovered from COVID-19. The CDR3 runs from the conserved cysteine through the conserved F or W. The D gene is left open where the match is weak. Where a row states a size, it is once, few, many or the class of an expanded clone; other rows omit it.

j_gene | abundance | d_gene | v_gene | CDR3nt | CDR3aa
TRBJ1-4 | - | - | TRBV19 | TGTGCCAGTAGTATCCCCCACAGGGATGGTGGAGAAAAACTGTTTTTT | CASSIPHRDGGEKLFF
TRBJ2-5 | - | - | TRBV11-1 | TGTGCCAGCAGCTTCCGGGCCTCAGGGGGGGAGACCCAGTACTTC | CASSFRASGGETQYF
TRBJ2-3 | - | - | TRBV11-3 | TGTGCCAGCAGTCAAACTAGCACAGATACGCAGTATTTT | CASSQTSTDTQYF
TRBJ1-5 | - | - | TRBV19 | TGTGCCAGTAGTATTACAGGGAGAGGCAATCAGCCCCAGCATTTT | CASSITGRGNQPQHF
TRBJ2-3 | - | TRBD2 | TRBV7-2 | TGTGCCAGCAGCAAGAAGCGGGGGGGAAACACAGATACGCAGTATTTT | CASSKKRGGNTDTQYF
TRBJ2-1 | - | - | TRBV3-1/TRBV3-2 | TGTGCCAGCAGCCAAGAAGGGATAGCGTGGCACAATGAGCAGTTCTTC | CASSQEGIAWHNEQFF
TRBJ2-1 | few | TRBD1 | TRBV19 | TGTGCCAGTAGTAGGGGTGGGACAGGGTTGAGGGAACAATATGAGCAGTTCTTC | CASSRGGTGLREQYEQFF
TRBJ1-5 | - | TRBD1 | TRBV5-4 | TGTGCCAGCAGCCAGGGGGGCCAGCCCCAGCATTTT | CASSQGGQPQHF
TRBJ2-7 | - | TRBD1 | TRBV19 | TGTGCCAGTAGTATGGTGGGACAGGGCCCTTTGGAGCAGTACTTC | CASSMVGQGPLEQYF
TRBJ2-1 | - | TRBD2 | TRBV9 | TGTGCCAGCAGCTCCGGGACTAGCATCAATGAGCAGTTCTTC | CASSSGTSINEQFF
TRBJ1-2 | - | - | TRBV16 | TGTGCCAGCAGCCAGACCGGGGGTTCAAACTATGGCTACACCTTC | CASSQTGGSNYGYTF
TRBJ2-5 | once | TRBD2 | TRBV7-2 | TGTGCCAGCAGCGCAAGCGGGGAAGAGACCCAGTACTTC | CASSASGEETQYF
TRBJ2-7 | - | TRBD2 | TRBV30 | TGTGCCTGGAGTGCTGCGGGGGGGCCTTACTACGAGCAGTACTTC | CAWSAAGGPYYEQYF
TRBJ2-5 | - | TRBD2 | TRBV4-2 | TGTGCCAGCAGCCAGGGGACTAGCGGGGCGCAAGAGACCCAGTACTTC | CASSQGTSGAQETQYF
TRBJ1-1 | - | TRBD1 | TRBV5-1 | TGCGCCAGCAGCTGGGACAGGGCAAACGAAGCTTTCTTT | CASSWDRANEAFF
TRBJ2-6 | - | - | TRBV27 | TGTGCCAGCAGTTCCCCGTACTCTGGGGCCAACGTCCTGACTTTC | CASSSPYSGANVLTF
TRBJ1-4 | few | - | TRBV19 | TGTGCCAGTACCACCACAGGGTTACGGGAAAAACTGTTTTTT | CASTTTGLREKLFF
TRBJ1-4 | - | - | TRBV4-2 | TGTGCCAGCAGCCAAGAAGCACAGGGCTGGAATGAAAAACTGTTTTTT | CASSQEAQGWNEKLFF
TRBJ1-1 | - | TRBD1 | TRBV7-2 | TGTGCCAGCAGCTGGGACAGGGGAGCCACTGAAGCTTTCTTT | CASSWDRGATEAFF
TRBJ1-6 | - | TRBD1 | TRBV6-1 | TGTGCCAGCAGTGAATTCAGGGGGTTGGGTTCACCCCTCCACTTT | CASSEFRGLGSPLHF
TRBJ2-3 | - | TRBD1 | TRBV23-1 | TGCGCCAGCAGTCAATCTACCCCGGGACAGGGGACCCGCACAGATACGCAGTATTTT | CASSQSTPGQGTRTDTQYF
TRBJ1-4 | - | TRBD1 | TRBV3-1/TRBV3-2 | TGTGCCAGCAGCCCGACAGGGGGCAGGGGAAAACTGTTTTTT | CASSPTGGRGKLFF
TRBJ2-7 | few | - | TRBV3-1/TRBV3-2 | TGTGCCAGCAGCCCACGGCCAGGGCAAGGCTACGAGCAGTACTTC | CASSPRPGQGYEQYF
TRBJ1-1 | few | - | TRBV28 | TGTGCCAGCAGTTTGTCTCAGGGTAGAGTGGGCGCTTTCTTT | CASSLSQGRVGAFF
TRBJ1-1 | once | - | TRBV19 | TGTGCCAGTAGTATCGGGGTGGTGAACACTGAAGCTTTCTTT | CASSIGVVNTEAFF
TRBJ1-4 | - | - | TRBV15 | TGTGCCACCAGCAGAGTAGCGGACCTTAATGAAAAACTGTTTTTT | CATSRVADLNEKLFF
TRBJ2-3 | - | TRBD2 | TRBV7-2 | TGTGCCAGCAGCCAAGTCGGGACTAGCGGGGGTGCAGATACGCAGTATTTT | CASSQVGTSGGADTQYF
TRBJ1-1 | - | - | TRBV29-1 | TGCAGCGTCGGACAGAACACTGAAGCTTTCTTT | CSVGQNTEAFF
TRBJ2-5 | once | - | TRBV4-1 | TGCGCCAGCAGCCAGGTGAGGACAGTAAAAGAGACCCAGTACTTC | CASSQVRTVKETQYF
TRBJ2-5 | once | TRBD2 | TRBV3-1/TRBV3-2 | TGTGCCAGCAGCCAAGGACTAGCGGGGGGGCCATATGAGACCCAGTACTTC | CASSQGLAGGPYETQYF
TRBJ1-1 | - | - | TRBV9 | TGTGCCAGCAGCGTAGGAGCCCTTAACACTGAAGCTTTCTTT | CASSVGALNTEAFF
TRBJ1-5 | - | - | TRBV21-1 | TGTGCCAGCAAGATGATCCCTAAGTCTCTAGGTCGGGATCAGCCCCAGCATTTT | CASKMIPKSLGRDQPQHF
TRBJ2-3 | - | - | TRBV25-1 | TGTGCCAGCAGTGATCTCTTGCGGGGCCGCACAGATACGCAGTATTTT | CASSDLLRGRTDTQYF
TRBJ1-1 | - | TRBD1 | TRBV29-1 | TGCAGCGTGGCCCTTAGGGGGCCGCGGGGCACTGAAGCTTTCTTT | CSVALRGPRGTEAFF
TRBJ2-1 | - | TRBD2 | TRBV10-2 | TGCGCCAGCAGTGACCCCGGACTAGCGCGGTACAATGAGCAGTTCTTC | CASSDPGLARYNEQFF
TRBJ1-4 | - | - | TRBV12-3/TRBV12-4 | TGTGCCAGCAGTTCGGGAACTAGTGAACTGTTTTTT | CASSSGTSELFF
TRBJ2-3 | - | TRBD1 | TRBV20-1 | TGCAGTGCTAGTGACAGGGGTAGCACAGATACGCAGTATTTT | CSASDRGSTDTQYF
TRBJ2-2 | - | - | TRBV6-5 | TGTGCCAGCAGTTATCCTAGCCTCACCGGGGAGCTGTTTTTT | CASSYPSLTGELFF
TRBJ1-1 | - | - | TRBV30 | TGTGCCTGGAGTAGGGGAGGGACGTTGAACACTGAAGCTTTCTTT | CAWSRGGTLNTEAFF
TRBJ1-1 | - | - | TRBV25-1 | TGTGCCAGCAGTGGCGGGGCTGAAGCTTTCTTT | CASSGGAEAFF
TRBJ1-4 | - | TRBD1 | TRBV5-1 | TGCGCCAGCAGCCCACAGGGGGCGCAGGTTGTGGGTGAAAAACTGTTTTTT | CASSPQGAQVVGEKLFF
TRBJ1-1 | - | - | TRBV5-1 | TGCGCCAGCAGCTTGGAGCGGGTTAGGAACACTGAAGCTTTCTTT | CASSLERVRNTEAFF
TRBJ2-2 | - | - | TRBV24-1 | TGTGCCACCAGTGATTCCAAGAACACCGGGGAGCTGTTTTTT | CATSDSKNTGELFF
TRBJ2-1 | - | - | TRBV5-6 | TGTGCCAGCGGCCTCAGGGCTAGCTCCTACAATGAGCAGTTCTTC | CASGLRASSYNEQFF
TRBJ1-2 | - | - | TRBV29-1 | TGCAGCGTTGGAGCGGAAAACTATGGCTACACCTTC | CSVGAENYGYTF
TRBJ1-3 | - | - | TRBV9 | TGTGCCAGTGGTGGAGGCTCTGGAAACACCATATATTTT | CASGGGSGNTIYF
TRBJ1-1 | - | TRBD1 | TRBV5-1 | TGCGCCAGCAGCCTACTATCAACAGGGGTACGAGGCACTGAAGCTTTCTTT | CASSLLSTGVRGTEAFF
TRBJ1-2 | once | TRBD1 | TRBV12-3/TRBV12-4 | TGTGCCAGCAGTGTGGACAGGGTCTATGGCTACACCTTC | CASSVDRVYGYTF
TRBJ2-1 | - | - | TRBV30 | TGTGCCTGGAGTGTACAGGGACCCTCGGAGCAGTTCTTC | CAWSVQGPSEQFF
TRBJ1-3 | - | TRBD1 | TRBV19 | TGTGCCAGTTACCCTCCGGGACAGGGGGCCAGAAACACCATATATTTT | CASYPPGQGARNTIYF
TRBJ2-5 | - | TRBD1 | TRBV18 | TGTGCCAGCTCACCAGGGACAGGGGGCCAAGAGACCCAGTACTTC | CASSPGTGGQETQYF
TRBJ1-4 | - | - | TRBV7-9 | TGTGCCAGCACCCTAGCCCCGGACAGCCCGAATGAAAAACTGTTTTTT | CASTLAPDSPNEKLFF
TRBJ2-5 | once | TRBD1 | TRBV7-2 | TGTGCCAGCAGCTTAGGTGGGGACAGAGGCCGAGAGACCCAGTACTTC | CASSLGGDRGRETQYF
TRBJ2-7 | - | TRBD1 | TRBV9 | TGTGCCAGCAAGCCGGGACAGGGGGTTTCCTACGAGCAGTACTTC | CASKPGQGVSYEQYF
TRBJ2-5 | - | TRBD2 | TRBV11-2 | TGTGCCAGCTGGGGTCTAGCGGGGGAGAAGCGAATCCAAGAGACCCAGTACTTC | CASWGLAGEKRIQETQYF